The TCR beta chain described here comes from a study of blood T cells in healthy people across ages. Germline V gene sequence: CDR1 DFQATT, CDR2 SNEGSKA (reference sequence). The CDR3 extends over 18 amino acids. Primed by a sample-barcoded 5' primer and a J-beta primer mix, a second PCR proceeded for 7 to 11 cycles. TCRdb recomputed calls from the 5' RACE reads with MiXCR, one row per CDR3 protein. Of about 1 million distinct CDR3 sequences in the sample, about 23% were seen once. These same records also appear under a second study, on T cells of mothers and their children.

The sample consisted of blood. The source of this sequence is a girl aged 2 to 10 in good health. The chain has TRBV20-1 and TRBJ2-5; TRBD2 matches 7 bases. TRBJ2-7 explains the end of the DNA better; the J call may be wrong. CDR3 protein: CSAREGKAGVYGSYEQYF. CDR3 DNA: TGCAGTGCTAGAGAGGGGAAGGCGGGAGTTTACGGAAGCTACGAGCAGTACTTC.